The entry below describes one T cell receptor (beta chain). Antigen specificity is unknown. This specimen comes from a study of T cell responses to AZD1222 COVID-19 vaccine. The CDR3 has 15 residues. Unmatched junction bases numbered 8, after V lost 4 bases and J lost 4 bases. The germline V gene has CDR1 LGHDT and CDR2 YNNKEL (reference sequence). Generated by immunoSEQ multiplex PCR, the TCRdb table keeps only in-frame clones and is missing some. The sample lists approximately 44,000 clones, around 82% occurring once. General observations from the study: With dominance at 160-218 and 743-854, vaccine-associated CD4 TCRs spanned spike. Scientists sampled the repertoires only once the peak T cell response had passed.

The chain carries TRBV3-1 (or the pseudogene TRBV3-2) and TRBJ2-5; 8 nucleotides match TRBD2. This TCR was sampled from an adult in good health. This specimen was peripheral blood, taken on day 0 of AZD1222 vaccination. The DNA of the CDR3 is TGTGCCAGCAGCCGGTATCGGGGGGGCCGAGAGACCCAGTACTTC. Protein product: CASSRYRGGRETQYF.